Listed here are 30 T cell receptor beta chains from one sample, sequenced in a study of cytomegalovirus exposure and HLA in healthy donors. The table came from immunoSEQ multiplex PCR; TCRdb's copy has only in-frame clones and leaves some out. The sample lists about 120,000 clones; roughly nine tenths were seen once. Sequenced material: PBMCs. These receptor sequences come from a man aged 18 to 30 in good health and CMV-seropositive.

In this sample, this clone turned up once. The chain joins TRBV27 to TRBJ1-4; D perhaps matches TRBD1 (6 bases). This CDR3 has 15 residues. V was shortened by 5 bases and J by 7 bases, with 17 bases between the two germline ends. Germline values: CDR1 MNHEY, CDR2 SMNVEV (reference sequence). CDR3 DNA sequence: TGTGCCAGCAGTCCGACAGGCACGAGGGGTGAAAAACTGTTTTTT. It translates to CASSPTGTRGEKLFF.

The V call is TRBV19, the J call TRBJ1-3; 8 bases fit TRBD1. The germline V gene has CDR1 LNHDA and CDR2 SQIVND (reference sequence). CDR3 length equals 13 residues. Trimming cost V 8 bases and J 2 bases; bases outside gene matches: 2. CDR3: CASQGAPGNTIYF. The CDR3 DNA is TGTGCCAGTCAGGGGGCGCCTGGAAACACCATATATTTT.

The genes are TRBV4-1 and TRBJ1-2; D remains ambiguous. CDR1 is MGHRA, CDR2 YSYEKL, per germline. The CDR3 is 12 amino acids. V lost 4 bases and J lost 8, with 11 bases in between. The DNA for the CDR3 is TGCGCCAGCAGCCCCCAGACTGGGGGCTACACCTTC. Amino acid sequence: CASSPQTGGYTF.

The V and J genes are TRBV27 and TRBJ2-1; D may be TRBD1 (6 bases). The length of the CDR3 is 15 residues. Trimming stripped 5 bases from V and 8 bases from J, with 19 bases between. Germline V gene lookup returns CDR1 MNHEY and CDR2 SMNVEV (reference sequence). The CDR3 is CASSHRVIYSDEQFF. CDR3 DNA: TGTGCCAGCAGTCACAGGGTTATCTATTCGGATGAGCAGTTCTTC.

The V call is TRBV19, the J call TRBJ2-1; 7 nucleotides match TRBD2. Germline CDR1 LNHDA, CDR2 SQIVND (reference sequence). The CDR3 totals 13 residues. Germline trimming cut 3 bases from V and 7 bases from J; bases unmatched to any gene: 3. In nucleotides, the CDR3 is TGTGCCAGTAGTATTCCACTAGCGAATGAGCAGTTCTTC. Protein sequence: CASSIPLANEQFF.

The chain is built from TRBV7-9 and TRBJ2-1; 14 bases are shared with TRBD2. There are 16 residues in the CDR3. Germline-derived CDR1 and CDR2 are SEHNR and FQNEAQ (reference sequence). V was pared by 7 bases and J by 10 bases, with 12 bases of the junction left unmatched. The CDR3 loop reads CASTPLGLAGGGEQFF. CDR3 bases: TGTGCCAGCACCCCCCTCGGACTAGCGGGGGGAGGGGAGCAGTTCTTC.

This chain links TRBV12-5 with TRBJ2-3; 10 nucleotides match TRBD2. The CDR3 runs 16 residues. The J segment lost 2 bases and the V segment lost 3 bases, leaving 5 bases of the junction unmatched. The germline CDR1 and CDR2 sequences are LGHNT and FRNRAP. The CDR3 bases are TGTGCTAGTGGTTTCATACTAGCGGGGAACACAGATACGCAGTATTTT. Its translation is CASGFILAGNTDTQYF. Full variable domain (rest looked up from reference TRBV12-5 and TRBJ2-3): DARVTQTPRHKVTEMGQEVTMRCQPILGHNTVFWYRQTMMQGLELLAYFRNRAPLDDSGMPKDRFSAEMPDATLATLKIQPSEPRDSAVYFCASGFILAGNTDTQYFGPGTRLTVL.

With regard to this clone: The sample contains more than one DNA sequence encoding this CDR3. The V and J genes are TRBV5-4 and TRBJ1-2; 7 nucleotides line up with TRBD1. The V and J ends lost 3 bases and 2 bases, in that order; junction bases with no gene match: 1. The germline V gene encodes CDR1 SGHNT and CDR2 YYREEE (reference sequence). This CDR3 spans 13 amino acids. CDR3 in amino acids: CASSSTGNYGYTF. CDR3 nucleotides: TGTGCCAGCAGCTCGACAGGGAACTATGGCTACACCTTC.

The table lists this clone with a few counts. The chain is built from TRBV19 and TRBJ2-2; D not resolved. The V gene lost 7 bases and the J gene lost 3 bases, with 3 bases spanning the gap. Germline CDR1 and CDR2: LNHDA and SQIVND (reference sequence). This CDR3 region has 11 residues. The CDR3 coding sequence is TGTGCCAGTACCTACACCGGGGAGCTGTTTTTT. It translates to CASTYTGELFF.

The J gene is TRBJ1-6, the V gene TRBV27, with D uncertain. V shed 1 base and J shed 8 bases, with 12 bases lying between them. CDR3 length equals 15 residues. Looked up from germline, CDR1 is MNHEY and CDR2 is SMNVEV (reference sequence). The CDR3 DNA reads TGTGCCAGCAGTTTATGGGCCTTCTCGGATTCACCCCTCCACTTT. This encodes CASSLWAFSDSPLHF.

The gene calls are TRBV5-4 and TRBJ2-2; D not certain. Germline CDR1 is SGHNT and CDR2 is YYREEE (reference sequence). This CDR3 has 13 amino acids. Trimming cost V 0 bases and J 6 bases, with 6 bases left between them. The chain's CDR3 is CASSLDASGELFF. The CDR3 DNA sequence: TGTGCCAGCAGCTTGGACGCGTCCGGGGAGCTGTTTTTT. Full variable domain (missing parts from reference TRBV5-4 and TRBJ2-2): ETGVTQSPTHLIKTRGQQVTLRCSSQSGHNTVSWYQQALGQGPQFIFQYYREEENGRGNFPPRFSGLQFPNYSSELNVNALELDDSALYLCASSLDASGELFFGEGSRLTVL.

This clone was seen only a few times. The chain carries TRBV9 and TRBJ1-1, with a tentative D call TRBD1 (5 bases). The CDR3 is 12 amino acids. V shed 1 base and J shed 11 bases, with 12 bases lying between them. The germline gives CDR1 SGDLS, CDR2 YYNGEE. DNA for the CDR3: TGTGCCAGCAGCGTATTCCAGGGTATTGCTTTCTTT. This codes for CASSVFQGIAFF.

The chain uses TRBV10-2 and TRBJ2-3, with a weak D call TRBD2 (7 bases). This CDR3 spans 22 amino acids. The germline V gene encodes CDR1 WSHSY and CDR2 SAAADI. V was clipped by 0 bases and J by 0 bases, with 28 bases between them. The CDR3: CASSESTRPGRGGTSSTDTQYF. The CDR3 DNA sequence: TGCGCCAGCAGTGAGTCGACTCGCCCCGGTAGGGGGGGAACGTCTAGCACAGATACGCAGTATTTT.

The V gene is TRBV29-1, the J gene TRBJ1-3; D remains unclear. This CDR3 comprises 13 residues. CDR1 is SQVTM, CDR2 ANQGSEA, per germline. The ends were cut back, 3 bases at V and 0 bases at J, with 6 bases in the middle. CDR3 coding DNA: TGCAGCGTTGAGGGCCTCTCTGGAAACACCATATATTTT. Translating gives CSVEGLSGNTIYF.

The chain links TRBV7-6 to TRBJ1-5; weak D call: TRBD1 (5 bases). Deletions cut 3 bases from V and 5 bases from J, with 8 bases between. The CDR3 covers 13 residues. CDR1 and CDR2 (germline): SGHVS, FNYEAQ. In nucleotides, the CDR3 is TGTGCCAGCAGCTTGGGGGGGGATCAGCCCCAGCATTTT. Protein sequence: CASSLGGDQPQHF. The variable domain in full, with the rest retrieved from reference TRBV7-6 and TRBJ1-5, is GAGVSQSPRYKVTKRGQDVALRCDPISGHVSLYWYRQALGQGPEFLTYFNYEAQQDKSGLPNDRFSAERPEGSISTLTIQRTEQRDSAMYRCASSLGGDQPQHFGDGTRLSIL.

This chain uses TRBV9 with TRBJ2-7; possibly TRBD1 for D (6 bases). The CDR3 runs 16 residues. With 1 base removed from V and 5 bases from J, the gap between germline ends came to 19 bases. The germline gives CDR1 SGDLS, CDR2 YYNGEE. The CDR3 loop reads CASSVYPTGSTDEQYF. Here the CDR3 DNA reads TGTGCCAGCAGCGTATATCCCACAGGGAGTACCGACGAGCAGTACTTC.

This rearrangement joins TRBV5-6 to TRBJ2-1; 12 nucleotides align to TRBD2. Trimming cost V 4 bases and J 4 bases; bases outside gene matches: 6. This CDR3 spans 16 amino acids. Germline V lookup: CDR1 SGHDT, CDR2 YYEEEE. This CDR3 reads CASSPTSGGYYNEQFF. The CDR3 nucleotides are TGTGCCAGCAGCCCCACTAGCGGGGGGTATTACAATGAGCAGTTCTTC.

The chain combines TRBV9 with TRBJ1-4, with 9 nucleotides matching TRBD1. Per the germline V gene, CDR1 is SGDLS and CDR2 is YYNGEE. The J segment lost 8 bases and the V segment lost 3 bases, leaving 11 bases of the junction unmatched. This CDR3 spans 16 amino acids. The CDR3 loop is CASSEGGTGRNEKLFF. CDR3 coding DNA: TGTGCCAGCAGCGAGGGGGGGACAGGGCGGAACGAAAAACTGTTTTTT.

The rearrangement uses TRBV7-2 and TRBJ2-7; a weak D match, TRBD2 (5 bases). V dropped 10 bases and J dropped 4 bases, with 17 bases sitting between them. This CDR3 is built from 13 residues. CDR1 SGHTA and CDR2 FQGNSA come from the germline V gene. The CDR3 region has the DNA TGTGCCACCGGCCGCAGAGGGTCGTACGAGCAGTACTTC. It is translated as CATGRRGSYEQYF.

The chain couples TRBV4-2 to TRBJ2-1; TRBD2 matches at 11 bases. V lost 4 bases to trimming and J lost 9 bases; unmatched junction nucleotides: 11. The CDR3 runs to 16 residues. CDR1 is LGHNA and CDR2 is YNFKEQ in the germline V gene. The CDR3 region is CASSRDAGTSGFEQFF. Written as DNA, the CDR3 is TGTGCCAGCAGCCGAGATGCCGGGACTAGCGGATTTGAGCAGTTCTTC.

This rearrangement joins TRBV7-6 to TRBJ1-6; D gene unclear. Deletions cut 8 bases from V and 5 bases from J, with 16 bases between. This CDR3 contains 15 residues. The germline V gene has CDR1 SGHVS and CDR2 FNYEAQ. The CDR3 coding sequence is TGTGCCAGCTCCCTCCGAGGGAAAAATAATTCACCCCTCCACTTT. It specifies CASSLRGKNNSPLHF.

The sample holds a few counts of this clone. The genes are TRBV27 and TRBJ1-6, with TRBD1 as a possible D gene (6 bases). CDR1 MNHEY and CDR2 SMNVEV come from the germline V gene (reference sequence). The CDR3 contains 14 residues. V was clipped by 4 bases and J by 9 bases, with 13 bases between them. CDR3 amino acids: CASSWTDSSSPLHF. CDR3 DNA sequence: TGTGCCAGCAGTTGGACGGACAGTTCTTCACCCCTCCACTTT.

The V and J genes are TRBV19 and TRBJ1-2; 7 bases map to TRBD1. Germline V CDR1 and CDR2: LNHDA, SQIVND (reference sequence). J was trimmed by 1 base and V by 9 bases; bases with no gene match: 8. The CDR3 runs to 14 residues. DNA of the CDR3: TGTGCCAGCCAACCGGGACAGAATAACTATGGCTACACCTTC. Translation gives CASQPGQNNYGYTF.

V is TRBV7-2 and J is TRBJ1-1; a possible D gene is TRBD1 (6 bases). The germline V and J ends were trimmed by 2 bases and 2 bases, with 12 bases remaining between them. Per the germline V gene, CDR1 is SGHTA and CDR2 is FQGNSA. The CDR3 consists of 15 residues. CDR3 DNA: TGTGCCAGCAGCTTACAGGCAGGGACAAACACTGAAGCTTTCTTT. It specifies CASSLQAGTNTEAFF.

V gene TRBV7-2 combines with J gene TRBJ2-1; possible D gene TRBD1, 6 bases. Trimming removed 2 bases from V and 0 bases from J, with 8 bases in between. The CDR3 is 15 residues long. From germline, CDR1 is SGHTA and CDR2 FQGNSA. Here the CDR3 reads CASSLQGPSYNEQFF. CDR3 nucleotides: TGTGCCAGCAGCTTACAGGGGCCCTCCTACAATGAGCAGTTCTTC.

The chain carries TRBV5-1 and TRBJ2-3; 9 positions match TRBD1. Germline V CDR1 and CDR2: SGHRS, YFSETQ. The CDR3 sequence is 17 residues long. The trim removed 4 bases at V and 4 bases at J, leaving 13 bases unmatched. The CDR3: CASSLKQGRQGADTQYF. Written as DNA, the CDR3 is TGCGCCAGCAGCCTCAAACAAGGGAGACAGGGGGCAGATACGCAGTATTTT.

The rearrangement uses TRBV5-5 and TRBJ2-7; the D gene is possibly TRBD2 (5 bases). The CDR3 is 13 amino acids. The V end lost 4 bases, the J end lost 2 bases, and 10 bases lay between the germline ends. The V gene's germline CDR1 is SGHKS and CDR2 YYEKEE (reference sequence). The CDR3 reads CASSERSPYEQYF. The CDR3 DNA sequence: TGTGCCAGCAGCGAGCGGTCCCCCTACGAGCAGTACTTC.

The CDR3 DNA sequence: TGTGCCAGCAGCCTCGGACTAGCGGGGGGCCGAAACATTCAGTACTTC. Translation gives CASSLGLAGGRNIQYF. This chain uses TRBV13 with TRBJ2-4, with 14 bases matching TRBD2. This CDR3 has 16 residues. Germline V gives CDR1 PRHDT, CDR2 FYEKMQ (reference sequence). After removal of 5 bases from V and 6 bases from J, the junction contained 6 bases not matched to a gene.

V is TRBV14 and J is TRBJ2-3; TRBD1 matches at 10 bases. Germline V CDR1 and CDR2: SGHDN, FVKESK. V lost 1 base, J lost 8 bases, and 12 bases stayed unmatched. The CDR3 sequence is 17 residues long. DNA for the CDR3: TGTGCCAGCAGCCAAGGCCGGGACAGGGGCCCCGAGGGTACGCAGTATTTT. It is translated as CASSQGRDRGPEGTQYF.

This chain joins TRBV7-2 and TRBJ1-6; 9 nucleotides match TRBD1. Germline V CDR1 and CDR2: SGHTA, FQGNSA. V gave up 3 bases and J gave up 10 bases; unmatched junction bases: 4. The CDR3 loop spans 14 amino acids. The CDR3 DNA reads TGTGCCAGCAGCTTTGACAGGGGGGCCTCACCCCTCCACTTT. The encoded protein is CASSFDRGASPLHF. The entire variable domain, with the rest obtained from reference TRBV7-2 and TRBJ1-6, is as follows: GAGVSQSPSNKVTEKGKDVELRCDPISGHTALYWYRQSLGQGLEFLIYFQGNSAPDKSGLPSDRFSAERTGGSVSTLTIQRTQQEDSAVYLCASSFDRGASPLHFGNGTRLTVT.